This TCR beta chain was identified during a study of blood T cell repertoires in COVID-19. Study in general: From T cells, B-cell-depleted T cells, or PBMCs came the material, which was cDNA or gDNA.

In its sample, this clone was seen once. This CDR3 is built from 16 residues. CDR1 and CDR2 (germline): SGHAT, FQNNGV. Trimming pared 1 base from V and 10 bases from J, leaving 19 bases between. Enrolled through a virtual design, the participants were between about 18 and 100 years of age and came from about two dozen US areas. The table came from immunoSEQ multiplex PCR; TCRdb's copy has only in-frame clones and leaves some out. The table has fewer than 250,000 clones, approximately 86% seen once. The source material was PBMCs or T cells enriched from blood (not recorded which). This TCR came from a middle-aged woman with acute COVID-19. The gene calls are TRBV11-2 and TRBJ1-4; TRBD1 is a possible D gene (6 bases). The DNA for the CDR3 is TGTGCCAGCAGCTTAGTTGTGGGCACAGGGCAGGGAAAACTGTTTTTT. This encodes CASSLVVGTGQGKLFF.